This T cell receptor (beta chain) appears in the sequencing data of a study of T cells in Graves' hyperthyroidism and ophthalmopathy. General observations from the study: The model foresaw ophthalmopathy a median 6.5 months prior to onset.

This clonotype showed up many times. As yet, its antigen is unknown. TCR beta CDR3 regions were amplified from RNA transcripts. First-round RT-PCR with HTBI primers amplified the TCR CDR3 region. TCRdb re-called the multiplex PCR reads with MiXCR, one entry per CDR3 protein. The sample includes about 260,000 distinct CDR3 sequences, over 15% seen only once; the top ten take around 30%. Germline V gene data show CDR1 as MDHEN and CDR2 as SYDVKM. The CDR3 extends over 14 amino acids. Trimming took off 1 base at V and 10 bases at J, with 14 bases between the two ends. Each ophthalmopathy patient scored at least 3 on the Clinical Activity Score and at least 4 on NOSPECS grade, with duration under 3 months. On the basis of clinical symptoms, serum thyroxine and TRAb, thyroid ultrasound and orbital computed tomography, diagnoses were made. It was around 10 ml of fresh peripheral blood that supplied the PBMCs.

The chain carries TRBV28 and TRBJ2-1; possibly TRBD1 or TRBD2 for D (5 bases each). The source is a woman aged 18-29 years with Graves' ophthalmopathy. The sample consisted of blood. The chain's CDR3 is CASSLSSGTREQFF. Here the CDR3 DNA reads TGTGCCAGCAGTTTATCATCCGGGACGCGGGAGCAGTTCTTC.